A single sample gave rise to the 23 T cell receptor beta chains below, sequenced in a study of blood T cell repertoires in COVID-19. TCRdb's copy holds only in-frame clones and misses some; the assay was immunoSEQ multiplex PCR. The sample has some 330,000 clones, 83% seen once. The sequenced material came from PBMCs or T cells enriched from blood (not recorded which). The receptor source for this set is a woman aged 45-59 years who had recovered from COVID-19.

CDR3 coding DNA: TGCAGTGCTAGTAACGACAGAAGCTCCTACGAGCAGTACTTC. Translation: CSASNDRSSYEQYF. The rearrangement joins TRBV20-1 to TRBJ2-7, with a possible D match to TRBD1 (5 bases). The CDR3 sequence is 14 residues long. Per germline, CDR1 DFQATT and CDR2 SNEGSKA (reference sequence). V dropped 3 bases and J dropped 0 bases, with 12 bases sitting between them.

This sequence joins TRBV7-9 and TRBJ1-2, with D possibly being TRBD1 (6 bases). Germline CDR1 SEHNR, CDR2 FQNEAQ (reference sequence). The germline V and J ends were trimmed by 7 bases and 5 bases, with 17 bases remaining between them. The CDR3 is 14 residues long. The DNA for the CDR3 is TGTGCCAGCATCCAATCGGACAGACCTTATGGCTACACCTTC. Translated, it gives CASIQSDRPYGYTF. Variable domain in full (rest from reference TRBV7-9 and TRBJ1-2): DTGVSQNPRHKITKRGQNVTFRCDPISEHNRLYWYRQTLGQGPEFLTYFQNEAQLEKSRLLSDRFSAERPKGSFSTLEIQRTEQGDSAMYLCASIQSDRPYGYTFGSGTRLTVV.

The rearrangement links TRBV2 to TRBJ1-2; 12 bases agree with TRBD1. This CDR3 contains 20 residues. Germline assignment: CDR1 SNHLY and CDR2 FYNNEI. The trim removed 0 bases at V and 4 bases at J, leaving 15 bases unmatched. CDR3 bases: TGTGCCAGCAGTGAAGCGCCCCACCGGGACAGGGGGCCTCCCCCCTATGGCTACACCTTC. It encodes CASSEAPHRDRGPPPYGYTF.

This rearrangement joins TRBV14 to TRBJ1-2, with D perhaps TRBD1 (5 bases). Trimming removed 0 bases at V and 8 bases at J, with 7 bases between. Germline-derived CDR1 and CDR2 are SGHDN and FVKESK. This CDR3 is 12 amino acids long. The DNA of the CDR3 is TGTGCCAGCAGCCAAGAAAGGACAGGCTACACCTTC. This gives the protein CASSQERTGYTF.

The chain links TRBV3-1 (or the pseudogene TRBV3-2) to TRBJ1-1, with D maybe TRBD1 (6 bases). Germline V gene sequence: CDR1 LGHDT, CDR2 YNNKEL (reference sequence). This CDR3 is 14 amino acids long. Trimming left V 1 base short and J 4 bases short, with 10 bases between. CDR3 DNA: TGTGCCAGCAGCCAAGTTACGACAGGCACTGAAGCTTTCTTT. Translated: CASSQVTTGTEAFF.

V and J are TRBV5-4 and TRBJ2-7; 11 bases fit TRBD2. CDR1 SGHNT and CDR2 YYREEE come from the germline V gene (reference sequence). V shed 3 bases and J 6 bases; nucleotides not matched to a gene: 5. CDR3 length equals 14 residues. DNA of the CDR3: TGTGCCAGCAGCTCGGGACTAGCGGCGGGCGAGCAGTACTTC. Translating it yields CASSSGLAAGEQYF.

The rearrangement uses TRBV2 and TRBJ2-7; 9 nucleotides line up with TRBD1. Looked up from germline, CDR1 is SNHLY and CDR2 is FYNNEI. J gave up 5 bases and V 8 bases, and 4 bases lay outside the gene matches. The CDR3 is 12 amino acids. CDR3 in amino acids: CASGQGLHEQYF. The DNA of the CDR3 is TGTGCCAGCGGACAGGGGCTCCACGAGCAGTACTTC.

CDR3 in DNA: TGTGCCAGTAGGAGGGACAGCTATAATGAAAAACTGTTTTTT. This sequence encodes CASRRDSYNEKLFF. This chain uses TRBV19 with TRBJ1-4, with 7 positions matching TRBD1. The V segment lost 6 bases and the J segment 4 bases; nucleotides outside the gene matches: 5. Germline-derived CDR1 and CDR2 are LNHDA and SQIVND (reference sequence). The CDR3 loop spans 14 amino acids.

This chain connects TRBV4-2 to TRBJ2-2, with TRBD2 matching over 10 bases. The V gene end was trimmed by 6 bases and the J gene end by 2 bases; junction bases not matched to a gene: 6. From germline, CDR1 is LGHNA and CDR2 YNFKEQ. The CDR3 length is 16 residues. CDR3 residues: CASSPAGGGNTGELFF. CDR3 DNA: TGTGCCAGCAGTCCAGCGGGAGGGGGAAACACCGGGGAGCTGTTTTTT.

This clone was observed a handful of times. V and J are TRBV6-2 or TRBV6-3 and TRBJ1-2, with unresolved D. The CDR3 is 13 residues long. Germline CDR1 is MNHEY and CDR2 is SVGEGT. V was pared by 0 bases and J by 7 bases, with 9 bases between. DNA of the CDR3: TGTGCCAGCAGTTACTCGAACCGGGGTGGCTACACCTTC. Translated, it gives CASSYSNRGGYTF.

Comment on this clone: The missing conserved phenylalanine or tryptophan at the end of this CDR3 makes a read error likely. The DNA is left out, because the CDR3 cannot be placed on it with certainty; the CDR3 is given as TCRdb lists it. The chain carries TRBV28 and TRBJ1-1; the table calls TRBD1, which could not be checked here. The germline CDR1 and CDR2 sequences are MDHEN and SYDVKM. The CDR3 is 14 residues long, counting both termini. CDR3 protein: CASSQNTGQGGFDR.

V usage is TRBV11-1 and J usage is TRBJ1-2; D uncertain. This CDR3 is built from 12 residues. Deletions cut 1 base from V and 5 bases from J, with 5 bases between. Germline assignment: CDR1 SGHAT and CDR2 FQDESV (reference sequence). The CDR3 bases are TGTGCCAGCAGCTTAGGAGGGTATGGCTACACCTTC. It specifies CASSLGGYGYTF.

The J gene is TRBJ2-7, the V gene TRBV29-1; 11 nucleotides line up with TRBD2. The CDR3 loop spans 13 amino acids. In germline, CDR1 is SQVTM, CDR2 ANQGSEA. V shed 8 bases, J shed 0 bases, and the junction held 3 bases outside the gene matches. The CDR3 bases are TGCAGCATCGGGACTAGCGGCTCCTACGAGCAGTACTTC. Amino acid sequence: CSIGTSGSYEQYF.

CDR3 sequence reads: CASTTRRDRVSNMNTEAFF. The CDR3 DNA follows: TGTGCCAGCACGACCCGCCGGGACAGGGTGTCCAACATGAACACTGAAGCTTTCTTT. The chain couples TRBV2 to TRBJ1-1; the match to TRBD1 covers 9 bases. The germline gives CDR1 SNHLY, CDR2 FYNNEI. The V gene end was trimmed by 7 bases and the J gene end by 0 bases; junction bases not matched to a gene: 18. The CDR3 extends over 19 amino acids.

The rearrangement uses TRBV4-2 and TRBJ1-1, with 7 bases matching TRBD1. V lost 0 bases, J lost 1 base, and 5 bases stayed unmatched. Germline loops: CDR1 LGHNA, CDR2 YNFKEQ. This CDR3 is 16 amino acids long. The CDR3 bases are TGTGCCAGCAGCCAAGATCAAGGACAGGCGAACACTGAAGCTTTCTTT. Protein product: CASSQDQGQANTEAFF.

The chain couples TRBV4-2 to TRBJ1-1; no definite D call. V was trimmed by 2 bases and J by 0 bases, leaving 7 bases between them. The CDR3 spans 14 residues. In germline, CDR1 is LGHNA, CDR2 YNFKEQ. Written as DNA, the CDR3 is TGTGCCAGCAGCCAATGGACTATGAACACTGAAGCTTTCTTT. This encodes CASSQWTMNTEAFF.

The chain carries TRBV2 and TRBJ2-7; 11 bases line up with TRBD2. Germline-derived CDR1 and CDR2 are SNHLY and FYNNEI. This CDR3 contains 15 residues. Trimming at V came to 5 bases and at J to 4 bases, leaving 7 bases not matched to a gene. The CDR3 nucleotides read TGTGCCAGCAGTCCAAGGACTAGCGGGCCGTACGAGCAGTACTTC. Residues: CASSPRTSGPYEQYF.

The chain combines TRBV6-5 with TRBJ2-1; possible D gene TRBD2, 7 bases. The CDR3 runs 14 residues. CDR1 is MNHEY, CDR2 SVGAGI, per germline. V gave up 8 bases and J gave up 2 bases, with 13 bases separating them. CDR3 protein: CASAKGGPYNEQFF. DNA of the CDR3: TGTGCCAGCGCTAAGGGGGGGCCCTACAATGAGCAGTTCTTC.

The rearrangement links TRBV5-1 to TRBJ1-4; the match to TRBD1 covers 7 bases. The V segment lost 4 bases and the J segment 4 bases; nucleotides outside the gene matches: 1. Germline CDR1 is SGHRS and CDR2 is YFSETQ. The CDR3 runs to 13 residues. The CDR3 nucleotides read TGCGCCAGCAGCCCAGGGGGTAATGAAAAACTGTTTTTT. Translating gives CASSPGGNEKLFF.

The CDR3 sequence is CASSGNRDSEAFF. The CDR3, as DNA: TGCGCCAGCAGCGGCAACCGGGATAGTGAAGCTTTCTTT. V usage is TRBV5-1 and J usage is TRBJ1-1; D not certain. The CDR3 totals 13 residues. Trimming shortened V by 4 bases and J by 7 bases, and 14 bases separated the two germline ends. The V gene's germline CDR1 is SGHRS and CDR2 YFSETQ.

The table lists this clone with a few counts. The chain recombines TRBV19 with TRBJ1-1, with D tentatively TRBD1 (5 bases). Trimming removed 1 base from V and 4 bases from J, with 13 bases in between. Germline CDR1 and CDR2: LNHDA and SQIVND (reference sequence). The length of the CDR3 is 15 residues. The CDR3 sequence is CASSIAAGPSTEAFF. The CDR3 DNA is TGTGCCAGTAGTATAGCGGCAGGGCCCTCCACTGAAGCTTTCTTT.

V is TRBV18 and J is TRBJ1-2; D is undetermined. Trimming took 2 bases from V and 5 from J, leaving 12 bases between them. This CDR3 is built from 14 residues. Germline CDR1 and CDR2: KGHSH and LQKENI. The CDR3 nucleotides read TGTGCCAGCTCACCAGGATCCGGGGTATATGGCTACACCTTC. It is translated as CASSPGSGVYGYTF.

This clone is a singleton in its sample. The chain couples TRBV29-1 to TRBJ1-1; tentative D call: TRBD1 (6 bases). The CDR3 is 11 residues long. From germline, CDR1 is SQVTM and CDR2 ANQGSEA. The V gene lost 6 bases and the J gene lost 7 bases, with 12 bases spanning the gap. The CDR3 nucleotides are TGCAGCGTCCATCAGGGGATTGAAGCTTTCTTT. It encodes CSVHQGIEAFF.